This section outlines one T cell receptor (beta chain) sequence together with its context. The CDR3 ends on some other residue instead of the conserved phenylalanine or tryptophan, so this is likely a read error. Sample time point: longitudinal time-point 1 (baseline). cDNA synthesis was performed by 5'RACE with 10-nucleotide random UMIs. Via MiXCR, TCRdb re-called the 5' RACE reads, giving one row per CDR3 protein. The table shows around 71,000 distinct CDR3 sequences, with approximately 13% occurring only once. Germline V CDR1 and CDR2: SEHNR, FQNEAQ (reference sequence). The CDR3 covers 11 residues. The data derive from a study of neurological immune-mediated disorders.

The sequence came from a female donor with HTLV-1-associated myelopathy (HAM/TSP). Sequenced sample: PBMCs. The chain combines TRBV7-9 with TRBJ2-7, with D perhaps matching TRBD1 (6 bases). This CDR3 is CTSSTGIQQYL. Here the CDR3 DNA reads TGTACCAGCAGTACAGGGATACAGCAGTACCTC.